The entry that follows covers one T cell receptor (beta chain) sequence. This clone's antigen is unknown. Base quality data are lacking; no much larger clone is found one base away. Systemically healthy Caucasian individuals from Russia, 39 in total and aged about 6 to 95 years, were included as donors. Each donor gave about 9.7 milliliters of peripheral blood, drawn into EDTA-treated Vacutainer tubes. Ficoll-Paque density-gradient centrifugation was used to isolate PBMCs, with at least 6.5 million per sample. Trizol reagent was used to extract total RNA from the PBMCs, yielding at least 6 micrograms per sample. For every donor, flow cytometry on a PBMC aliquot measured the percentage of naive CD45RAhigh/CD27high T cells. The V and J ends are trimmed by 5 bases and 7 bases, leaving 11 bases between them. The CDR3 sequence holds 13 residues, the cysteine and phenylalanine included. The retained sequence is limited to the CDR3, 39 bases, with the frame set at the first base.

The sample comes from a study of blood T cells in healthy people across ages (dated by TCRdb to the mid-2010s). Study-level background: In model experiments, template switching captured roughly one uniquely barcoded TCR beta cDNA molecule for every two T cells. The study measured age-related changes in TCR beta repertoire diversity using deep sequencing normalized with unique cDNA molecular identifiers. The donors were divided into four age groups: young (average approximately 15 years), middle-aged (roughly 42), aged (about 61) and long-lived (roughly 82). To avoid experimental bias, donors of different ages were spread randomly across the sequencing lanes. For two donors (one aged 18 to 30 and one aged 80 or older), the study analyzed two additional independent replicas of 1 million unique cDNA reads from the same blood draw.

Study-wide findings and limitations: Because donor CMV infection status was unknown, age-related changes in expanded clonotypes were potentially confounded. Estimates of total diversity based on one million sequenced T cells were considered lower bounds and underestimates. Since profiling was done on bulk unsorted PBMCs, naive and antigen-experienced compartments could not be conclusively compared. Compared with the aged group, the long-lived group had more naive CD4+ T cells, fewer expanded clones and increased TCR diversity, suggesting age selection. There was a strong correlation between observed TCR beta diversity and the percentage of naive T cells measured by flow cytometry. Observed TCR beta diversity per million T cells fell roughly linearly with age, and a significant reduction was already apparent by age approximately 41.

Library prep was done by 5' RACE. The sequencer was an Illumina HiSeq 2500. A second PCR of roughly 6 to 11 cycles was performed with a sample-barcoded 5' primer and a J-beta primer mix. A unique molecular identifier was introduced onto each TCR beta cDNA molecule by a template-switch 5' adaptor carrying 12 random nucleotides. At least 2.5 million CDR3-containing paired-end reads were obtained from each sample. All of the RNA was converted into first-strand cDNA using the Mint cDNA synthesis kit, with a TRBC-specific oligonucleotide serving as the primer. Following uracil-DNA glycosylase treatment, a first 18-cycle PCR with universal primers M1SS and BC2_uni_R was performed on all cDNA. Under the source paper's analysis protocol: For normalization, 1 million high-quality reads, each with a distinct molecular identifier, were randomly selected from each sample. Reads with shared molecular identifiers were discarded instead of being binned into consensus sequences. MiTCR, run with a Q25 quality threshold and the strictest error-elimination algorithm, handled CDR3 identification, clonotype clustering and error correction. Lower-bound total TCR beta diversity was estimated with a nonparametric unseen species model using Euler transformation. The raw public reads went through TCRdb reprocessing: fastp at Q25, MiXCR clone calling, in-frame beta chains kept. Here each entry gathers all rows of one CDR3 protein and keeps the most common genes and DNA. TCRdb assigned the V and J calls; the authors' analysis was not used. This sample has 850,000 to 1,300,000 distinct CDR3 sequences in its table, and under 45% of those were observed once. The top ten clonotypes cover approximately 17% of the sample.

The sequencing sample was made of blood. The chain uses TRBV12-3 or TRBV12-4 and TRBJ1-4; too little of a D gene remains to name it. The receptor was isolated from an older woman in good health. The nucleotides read TGTGCCAGCAGTACCCTGGTGGGTGAAAAACTGTTTTTT. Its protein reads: CASSTLVGEKLFF.